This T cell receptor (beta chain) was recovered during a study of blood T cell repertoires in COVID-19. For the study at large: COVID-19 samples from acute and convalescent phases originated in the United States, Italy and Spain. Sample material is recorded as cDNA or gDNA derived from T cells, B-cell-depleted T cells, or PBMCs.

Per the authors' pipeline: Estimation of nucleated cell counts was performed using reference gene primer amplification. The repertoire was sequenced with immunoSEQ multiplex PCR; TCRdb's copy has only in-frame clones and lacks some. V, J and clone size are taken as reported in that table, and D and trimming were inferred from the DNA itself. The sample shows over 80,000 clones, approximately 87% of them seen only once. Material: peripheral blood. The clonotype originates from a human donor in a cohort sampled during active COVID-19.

The CDR3 sequence is CASSSIAGGAWYEQYF. The DNA for the CDR3 is TGTGCCAGCAGTTCCATAGCGGGAGGGGCGTGGTACGAGCAGTACTTC. This rearrangement joins TRBV28 to TRBJ2-7; TRBD2 agrees at 11 bases. The germline V gene encodes CDR1 MDHEN and CDR2 SYDVKM. The V and J ends lost 4 bases and 4 bases, in that order; junction bases with no gene match: 9. The CDR3 loop spans 16 amino acids.